This T cell receptor (beta chain) is drawn from a study of control samples from healthy donors and cancer patients. Repertoires were generated with immunoSEQ multiplex PCR, while TCRdb's copy carries only in-frame clones and drops some. In the table there are about 150,000 clones, 80% to 90% of which are singletons. With 8 bases removed from V and 5 bases from J, the gap between germline ends came to 18 bases. CDR3 length equals 14 residues. In germline, CDR1 is SNHLY, CDR2 FYNNEI. The receptor was isolated from a man aged 18 to 30 in good health. This chain joins TRBV2 and TRBJ1-1; D possibly corresponds to TRBD1 (5 bases). Sequencing used blood. The CDR3 is CASGGRGARTEAFF. DNA for the CDR3: TGTGCCAGCGGGGGACGAGGGGCGCGTACTGAAGCTTTCTTT.